A single TCR beta chain is shown here with its context. Its antigen is unidentified. The TCR beta cDNA libraries carried unique molecular identifiers. T cells numbering about 0.9 to 10 million yielded cDNA molecules that totaled some 500,000. TCRdb recomputed calls from the PCR reads with MiXCR, one row per CDR3 protein. The sample includes more than 500,000 distinct CDR3 sequences, around a third of them seen just once. The entry originates in a study of post-analysis software for immune sequencing data. Across the whole study: Secondary progressive, relapsing-remitting and progressive-relapsing multiple sclerosis were among the included disease courses. Study results and caveats: Under F measure analysis, samples from one preparation batch co-clustered strongly. Those with multiple sclerosis, the patient group, showed significantly lower normalized Chao1 diversity than controls. Patients had higher frequencies than controls of about five TRBV segments, including TRBV5-6, TRBV5-1 and TRBV20-1.

Trimming took off 7 bases at V and 2 bases at J, with 15 bases between the two ends. Germline CDR1 is SGHDT and CDR2 is YYEEEE. The CDR3 is 14 residues long. The source is a girl aged 2 to 17 with multiple sclerosis. This chain connects TRBV5-6 to TRBJ1-2, with D perhaps TRBD1 (5 bases). Sequencing was performed on blood. Written as DNA, the CDR3 is TGTGCCAGCGGGAGAGGGGATCTAAACTATGGCTACACCTTC. Protein sequence: CASGRGDLNYGYTF.